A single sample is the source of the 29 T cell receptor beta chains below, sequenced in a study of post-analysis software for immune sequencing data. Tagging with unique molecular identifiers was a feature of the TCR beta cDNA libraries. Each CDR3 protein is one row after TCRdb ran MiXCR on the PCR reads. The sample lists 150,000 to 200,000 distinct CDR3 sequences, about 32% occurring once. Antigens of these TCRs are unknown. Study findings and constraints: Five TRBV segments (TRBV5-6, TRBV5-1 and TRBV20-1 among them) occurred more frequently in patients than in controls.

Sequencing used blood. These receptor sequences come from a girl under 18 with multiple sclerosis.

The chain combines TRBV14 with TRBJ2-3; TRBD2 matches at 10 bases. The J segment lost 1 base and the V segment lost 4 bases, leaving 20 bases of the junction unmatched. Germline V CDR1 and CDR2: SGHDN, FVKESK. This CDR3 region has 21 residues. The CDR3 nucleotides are TGTGCCAGCAGCCTGTCCGTCTTCGCAGCGGGAGGGGTCCTCGGCACAGATACGCAGTATTTT. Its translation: CASSLSVFAAGGVLGTDTQYF.

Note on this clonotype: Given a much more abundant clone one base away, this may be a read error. As DNA, the CDR3 is TGTGCCAGCAGCTGGGCTTGGACAGGGGAAACGGTCAATCAGCCCCAGCATTTT. Amino acids: CASSWAWTGETVNQPQHF. The chain employs TRBV7-3 and TRBJ1-5; 9 nucleotides match TRBD1. Germline CDR1 is SGHTA and CDR2 is FQGTGA. The CDR3 sequence is 18 residues long. Losses at the gene ends were 4 bases for V and 3 bases for J; bases not matched to a gene: 13.

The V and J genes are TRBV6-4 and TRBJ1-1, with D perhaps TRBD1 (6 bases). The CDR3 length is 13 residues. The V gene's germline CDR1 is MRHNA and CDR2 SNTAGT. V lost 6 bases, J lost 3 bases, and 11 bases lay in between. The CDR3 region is CASREGVHTEAFF. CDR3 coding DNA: TGTGCCAGCAGGGAGGGGGTACACACTGAAGCTTTCTTT.

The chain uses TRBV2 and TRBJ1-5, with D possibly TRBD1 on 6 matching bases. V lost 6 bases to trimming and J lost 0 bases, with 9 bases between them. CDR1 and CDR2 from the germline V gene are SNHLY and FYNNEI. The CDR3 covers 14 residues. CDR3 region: CASRHRDSNQPQHF. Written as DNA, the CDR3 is TGTGCCAGCAGGCACAGGGATAGCAATCAGCCCCAGCATTTT.

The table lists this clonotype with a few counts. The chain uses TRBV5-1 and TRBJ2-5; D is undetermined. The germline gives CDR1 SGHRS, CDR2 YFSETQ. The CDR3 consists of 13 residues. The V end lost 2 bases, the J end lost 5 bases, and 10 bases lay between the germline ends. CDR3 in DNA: TGCGCCAGCAGCTTTTCCGGGCGCGAGACCCAGTACTTC. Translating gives CASSFSGRETQYF.

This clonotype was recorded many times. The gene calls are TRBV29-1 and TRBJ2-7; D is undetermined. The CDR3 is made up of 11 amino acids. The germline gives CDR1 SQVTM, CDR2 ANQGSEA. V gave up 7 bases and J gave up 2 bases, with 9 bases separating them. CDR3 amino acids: CSASTAYEQYF. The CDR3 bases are TGCAGCGCCTCAACAGCCTACGAGCAGTACTTC.

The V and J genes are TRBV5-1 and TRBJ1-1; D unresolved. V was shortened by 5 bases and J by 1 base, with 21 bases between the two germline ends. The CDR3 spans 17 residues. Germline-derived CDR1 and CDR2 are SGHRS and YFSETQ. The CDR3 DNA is TGCGCCAGCAGTCCTGACGGGAGTAGTAGTAGGAACACTGAAGCTTTCTTT. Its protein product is CASSPDGSSSRNTEAFF.

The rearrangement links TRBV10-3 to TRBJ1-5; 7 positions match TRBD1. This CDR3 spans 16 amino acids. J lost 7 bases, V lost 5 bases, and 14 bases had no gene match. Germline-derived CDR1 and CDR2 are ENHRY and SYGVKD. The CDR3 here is CAISKMAGGNDQPQHF. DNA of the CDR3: TGTGCCATCAGTAAAATGGCAGGGGGAAACGACCAGCCCCAGCATTTT.

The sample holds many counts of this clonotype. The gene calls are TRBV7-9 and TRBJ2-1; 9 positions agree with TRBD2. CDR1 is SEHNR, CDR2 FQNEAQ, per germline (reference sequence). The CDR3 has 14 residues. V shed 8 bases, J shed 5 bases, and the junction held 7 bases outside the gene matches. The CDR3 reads CASYSGGRNNEQFF. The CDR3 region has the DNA TGTGCCAGCTATAGCGGGGGAAGGAACAATGAGCAGTTCTTC.

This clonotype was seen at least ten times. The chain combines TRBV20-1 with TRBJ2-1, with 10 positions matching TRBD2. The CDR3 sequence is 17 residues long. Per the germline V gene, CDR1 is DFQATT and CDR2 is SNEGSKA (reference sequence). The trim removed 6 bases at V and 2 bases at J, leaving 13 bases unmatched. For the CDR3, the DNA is TGCAGTGCCATAACTCCAAAACTAGCGGGAACCTACAATGAGCAGTTCTTC. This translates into CSAITPKLAGTYNEQFF.

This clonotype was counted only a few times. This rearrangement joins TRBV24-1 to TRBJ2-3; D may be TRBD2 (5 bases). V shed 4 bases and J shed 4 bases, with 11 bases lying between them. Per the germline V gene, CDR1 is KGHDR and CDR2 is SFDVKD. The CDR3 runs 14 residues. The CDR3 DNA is TGTGCCACCAGTGAGACGGGGTTGGCAGATACGCAGTATTTT. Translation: CATSETGLADTQYF.

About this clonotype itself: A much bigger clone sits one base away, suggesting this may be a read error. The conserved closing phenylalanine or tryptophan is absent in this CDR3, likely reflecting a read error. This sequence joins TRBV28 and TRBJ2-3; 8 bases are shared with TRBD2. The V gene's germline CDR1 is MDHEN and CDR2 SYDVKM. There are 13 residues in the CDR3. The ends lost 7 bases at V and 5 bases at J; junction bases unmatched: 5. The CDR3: CASTLSGGDTQYS. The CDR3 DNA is TGTGCCAGCACCTTGAGCGGGGGAGATACGCAGTATTCT.

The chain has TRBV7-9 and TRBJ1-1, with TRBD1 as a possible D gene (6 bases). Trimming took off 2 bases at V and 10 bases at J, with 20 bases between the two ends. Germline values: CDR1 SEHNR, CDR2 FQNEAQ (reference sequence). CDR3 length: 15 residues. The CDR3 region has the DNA TGTGCCAGCAGCTTAATGCGGTCAGGGGACCGCCGAGCTTTCTTT. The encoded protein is CASSLMRSGDRRAFF.

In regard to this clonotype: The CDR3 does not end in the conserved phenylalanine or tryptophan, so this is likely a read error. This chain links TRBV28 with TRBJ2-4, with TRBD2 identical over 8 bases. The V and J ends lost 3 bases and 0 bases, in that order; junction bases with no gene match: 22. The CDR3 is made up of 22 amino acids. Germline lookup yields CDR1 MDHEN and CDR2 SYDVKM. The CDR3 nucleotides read TGTGCCAGCAGTTTCCCTCCTACTAAGCCTGGACTAGCCTTACTAGCCAAAAACATTCAGTACCTC. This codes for CASSFPPTKPGLALLAKNIQYL.

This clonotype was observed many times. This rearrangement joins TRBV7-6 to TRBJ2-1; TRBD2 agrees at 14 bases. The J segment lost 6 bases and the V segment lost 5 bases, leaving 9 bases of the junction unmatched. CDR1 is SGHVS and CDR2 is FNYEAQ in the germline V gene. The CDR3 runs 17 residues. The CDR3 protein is CASSPVGTSGSRNEQFF. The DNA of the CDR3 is TGTGCCAGCAGCCCTGTAGGGACTAGCGGGAGCCGCAATGAGCAGTTCTTC.

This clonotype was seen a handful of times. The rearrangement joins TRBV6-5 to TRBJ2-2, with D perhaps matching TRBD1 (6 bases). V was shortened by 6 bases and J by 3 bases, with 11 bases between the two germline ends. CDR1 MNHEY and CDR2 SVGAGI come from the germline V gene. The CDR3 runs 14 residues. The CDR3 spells CASRRTGYTGELFF. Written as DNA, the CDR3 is TGTGCCAGCAGACGTACAGGGTACACCGGGGAGCTGTTTTTT.

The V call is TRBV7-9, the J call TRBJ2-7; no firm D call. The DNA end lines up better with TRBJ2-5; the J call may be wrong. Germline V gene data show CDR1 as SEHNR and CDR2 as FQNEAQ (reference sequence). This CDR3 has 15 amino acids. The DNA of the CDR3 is TGTGCCAGCAGCTTAGCAGGGTCGACACGAGAGACCCAGTACTTC. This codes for CASSLAGSTRETQYF.

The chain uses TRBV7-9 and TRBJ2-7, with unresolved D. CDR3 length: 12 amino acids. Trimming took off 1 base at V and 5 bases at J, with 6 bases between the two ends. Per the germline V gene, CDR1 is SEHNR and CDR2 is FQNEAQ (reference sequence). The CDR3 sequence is CASSLVSNEQYF. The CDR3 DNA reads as TGTGCCAGCAGCTTAGTTAGTAACGAGCAGTACTTC. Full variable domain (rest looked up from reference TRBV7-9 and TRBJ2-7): DTGVSQNPRHKITKRGQNVTFRCDPISEHNRLYWYRQTLGQGPEFLTYFQNEAQLEKSRLLSDRFSAERPKGSFSTLEIQRTEQGDSAMYLCASSLVSNEQYFGPGTRLTVT.

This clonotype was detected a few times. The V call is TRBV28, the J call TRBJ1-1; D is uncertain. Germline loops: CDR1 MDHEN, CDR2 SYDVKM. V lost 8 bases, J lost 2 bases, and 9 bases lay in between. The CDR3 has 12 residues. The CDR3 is CASGQVNTEAFF. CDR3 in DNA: TGTGCCAGCGGTCAAGTAAACACTGAAGCTTTCTTT.

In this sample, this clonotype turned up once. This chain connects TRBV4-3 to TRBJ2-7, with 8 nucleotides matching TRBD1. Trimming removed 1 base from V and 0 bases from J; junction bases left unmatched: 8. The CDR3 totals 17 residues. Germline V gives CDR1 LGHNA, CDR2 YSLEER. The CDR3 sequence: CASSQGPPGTGSYEQYF. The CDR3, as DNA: TGCGCCAGCAGCCAAGGGCCCCCCGGGACAGGCTCCTACGAGCAGTACTTC.

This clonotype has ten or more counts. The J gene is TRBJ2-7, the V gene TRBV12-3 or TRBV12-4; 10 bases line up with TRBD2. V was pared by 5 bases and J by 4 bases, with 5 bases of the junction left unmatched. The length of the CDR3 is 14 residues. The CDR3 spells CASSQAGGIYEQYF. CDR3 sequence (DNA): TGTGCCAGCAGTCAAGCGGGAGGGATATACGAGCAGTACTTC.

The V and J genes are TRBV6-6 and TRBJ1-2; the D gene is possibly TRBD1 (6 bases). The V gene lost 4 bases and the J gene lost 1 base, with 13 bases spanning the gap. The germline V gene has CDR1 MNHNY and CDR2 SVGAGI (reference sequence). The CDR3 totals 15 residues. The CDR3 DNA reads TGTGCCAGCAGTTCGTCAGGGGCTGTTAACTATGGCTACACCTTC. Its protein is CASSSSGAVNYGYTF.

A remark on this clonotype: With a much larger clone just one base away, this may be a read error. The DNA of the CDR3 is TGTGCCAGCAGCCTTCATCAGGGGACCTATAGCAAACAGCCCCAGCATTTT. It encodes CASSLHQGTYSKQPQHF. The chain links TRBV7-9 to TRBJ1-5, with D possibly TRBD1 on 6 matching bases. This CDR3 spans 17 amino acids. The germline V gene encodes CDR1 SEHNR and CDR2 FQNEAQ (reference sequence).

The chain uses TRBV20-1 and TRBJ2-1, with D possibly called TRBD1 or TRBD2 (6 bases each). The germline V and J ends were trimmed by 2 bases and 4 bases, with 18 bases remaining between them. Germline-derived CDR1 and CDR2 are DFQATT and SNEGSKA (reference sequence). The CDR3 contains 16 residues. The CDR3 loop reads CSARPTQGRGYNEQFF. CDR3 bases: TGCAGTGCTAGACCAACCCAGGGGCGGGGTTACAATGAGCAGTTCTTC.

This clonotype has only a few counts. Here the CDR3 reads CASRRGQGTYNSPLHF. DNA of the CDR3: TGTGCCAGCAGGAGAGGACAGGGCACCTATAATTCACCCCTCCACTTT. This chain connects TRBV27 to TRBJ1-6; the match to TRBD1 covers 8 bases. CDR3 length equals 16 residues. V lost 6 bases and J lost 2; bases outside the gene matches: 6. Germline V gives CDR1 MNHEY, CDR2 SMNVEV (reference sequence).

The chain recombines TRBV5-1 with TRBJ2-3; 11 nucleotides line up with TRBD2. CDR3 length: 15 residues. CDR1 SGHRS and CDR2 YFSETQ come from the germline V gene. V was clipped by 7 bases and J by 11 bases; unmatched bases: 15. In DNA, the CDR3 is TGCGCCAGCGGATCACTAGCGGGAGCCTACAATGAGCAGTATTTT. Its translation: CASGSLAGAYNEQYF.

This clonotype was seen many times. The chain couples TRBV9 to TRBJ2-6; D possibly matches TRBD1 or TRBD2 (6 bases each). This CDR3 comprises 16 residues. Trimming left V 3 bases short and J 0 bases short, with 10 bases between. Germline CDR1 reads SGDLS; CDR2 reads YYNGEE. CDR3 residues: CASSGPGASGANVLTF. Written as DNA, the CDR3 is TGTGCCAGCAGCGGTCCGGGGGCCTCTGGGGCCAACGTCCTGACTTTC.

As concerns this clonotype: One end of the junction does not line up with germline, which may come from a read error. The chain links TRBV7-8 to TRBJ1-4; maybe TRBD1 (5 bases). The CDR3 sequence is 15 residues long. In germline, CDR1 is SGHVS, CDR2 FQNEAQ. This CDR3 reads CACSLLGPRGEKLFF. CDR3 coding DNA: TGTGCCTGCAGCCTCCTGGGACCCCGGGGTGAAAAACTGTTTTTT. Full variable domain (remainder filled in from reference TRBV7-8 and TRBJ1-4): GAGVSQSPRYKVAKRGQDVALRCDPISGHVSLFWYQQALGQGPEFLTYFQNEAQLDKSGLPSDRFFAERPEGSVSTLKIQRTQQEDSAVYLCACSLLGPRGEKLFFGSGTQLSVL.

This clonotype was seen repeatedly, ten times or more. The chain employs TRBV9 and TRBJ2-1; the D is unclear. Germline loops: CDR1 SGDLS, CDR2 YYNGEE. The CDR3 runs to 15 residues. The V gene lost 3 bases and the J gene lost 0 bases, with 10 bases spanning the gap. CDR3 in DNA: TGTGCCAGCAGCGGGATCCTTAGCTCCTACAATGAGCAGTTCTTC. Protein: CASSGILSSYNEQFF.